The entry below describes one T cell receptor beta chain. This entry is derived from a study of shared clonotypes between healthy human individuals. Trimming took 6 bases from V and 4 from J, leaving 21 bases between them. CDR3 length: 16 amino acids. CDR1 and CDR2 from the germline V gene are WSHSY and SAAADI. The protocol was immunoSEQ multiplex PCR, while the TCRdb copy is restricted to in-frame clones and leaves out a portion. The profile shows some 350,000 clones, roughly 70% of them singletons. The chain links TRBV10-2 to TRBJ1-2; D is possibly TRBD1 (6 bases). The sequence was collected from a man aged 25 to 45 in good health. The material sequenced was memory CD4+ T cells sorted from blood. Indicated subset: CD45RA-negative fraction. The DNA for the CDR3 is TGCGCCAGCAGCGACAACCACAGGGTTCGTCTCTATGGCTACACCTTC. Its protein product is CASSDNHRVRLYGYTF.